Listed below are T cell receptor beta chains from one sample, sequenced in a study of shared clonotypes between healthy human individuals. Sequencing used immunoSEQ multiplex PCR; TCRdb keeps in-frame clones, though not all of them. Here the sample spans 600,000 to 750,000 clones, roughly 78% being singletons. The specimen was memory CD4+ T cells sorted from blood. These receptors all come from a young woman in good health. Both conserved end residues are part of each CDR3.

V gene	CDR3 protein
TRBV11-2	CASSYTPSTEAFF
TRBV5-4	CASSLGLEETQYF
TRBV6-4	CASRGQATNTEAFF
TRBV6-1	CASGRGGYSSYEQYF
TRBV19	CASSMRNQPQHF
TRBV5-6	CASILDRGPRNTEAFF
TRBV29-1	CSVVYRTATNEKLFF
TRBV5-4	CASSLGGLSPSYEQYF
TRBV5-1	CASSVDKNTEAFF
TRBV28	CASSPHRKGNTIYF
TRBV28	CASSLHGKSVPTYEQYF
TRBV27	CASRPTGRHTEAFF
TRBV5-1	CASSLQRELFF
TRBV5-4	CASSLVSGGHEQFF
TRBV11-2	CASSFGAVTGQETQYF
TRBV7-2	CASSPVPTGELFF
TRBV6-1	CASSRTAQETQYF
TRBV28	CASSNRGRGAFF
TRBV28	CASSSLEALPYEQYF
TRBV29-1	CSAARTYQETQYF
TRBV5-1	CASSLDLGISTGELFF
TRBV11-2	CASSNQETQYF
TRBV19	CASSVDRVNQPQHF
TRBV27	CASSLDRARYGYTF
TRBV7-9	CAGQKGGNEQFF
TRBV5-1	CASSFEGLAEAFF
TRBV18	CASSPEQRIQYF
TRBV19	CASSILRATEAFF
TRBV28	CANSNGGWQPQHF
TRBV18	CASSPNGTLKNIQYF
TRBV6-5	CASSSRDVAYEQYF
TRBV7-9	CASSAQGAGYGYTF
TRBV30	CAWDLIRDPGYTF
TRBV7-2	CASSLDQGANSPLHF
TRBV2	CASAAQGPSYEQYF
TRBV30	CAWGGSLGNQPQHF
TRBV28	CASSSASGVYGYTF
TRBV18	CASSPRDRLSTEAFF
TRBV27	CASSSPASPHEQYF
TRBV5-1	CASSLESGQNTGELFF
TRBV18	CASSPGEHYEQYF
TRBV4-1	CASSQAYRGLSGEVIDEQFF
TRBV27	CASSPAYSGTPYEQYF
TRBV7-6	CASSPRAGELFF
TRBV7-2	CASSYLESEKLFF
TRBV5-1	CASSRTSSGPSYEQYF
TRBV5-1	CASSLMELRPYEQYF
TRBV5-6	CASSLGYSGVGNTIYF
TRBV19	CASTAGPGRTGELFF
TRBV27	CASSRGTSGRNNEQFF
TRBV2	CASSGDSQETQYF
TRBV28	CASTSLGSYGYTF
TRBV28	CASSMGSGANVLTF
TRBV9	CASSVASGNYNEQFF